This TCR beta chain was sequenced in a study of blood T cell repertoires in COVID-19. About the study: Spain, Italy and the United States supplied samples that represented acute and convalescent COVID-19. In each case, the material was cDNA or gDNA derived from T cells, B-cell-depleted T cells, or PBMCs.

Germline lookup yields CDR1 SNHLY and CDR2 FYNNEI. The CDR3 extends over 12 amino acids. Trimming removed 7 bases from V and 4 bases from J, with 8 bases in between. In the original workflow: The assay estimated nucleated cells by amplifying reference gene primers. TCRdb's copy holds only in-frame clones and misses some; the assay was immunoSEQ multiplex PCR. That table gives V, J and clone size, and the DNA gave D and trimming. The table lists roughly 20,000 clones, about 88% of them singletons, with 13% in the top ten. This TCR was sampled from a man in his 60s with active COVID-19. Sequenced material: peripheral blood. V gene TRBV2 combines with J gene TRBJ1-5; D is unresolved. The DNA for the CDR3 is TGTGCCAGCACCCTCCTAAATCAGCCCCAGCATTTT. Its translation is CASTLLNQPQHF.